The 14 T cell receptor beta chains in this list originate from one sample, sequenced in a study of spatial heterogeneity in lung cancer. TCRdb redid the calling of the 5' RACE reads with MiXCR, one entry per CDR3 protein. Found here are 85,000 to 100,000 distinct CDR3 sequences, approximately 19% of them singletons; the top ten hold just over 20%. The time point here: blood at routine non-recurrence follow-up after resection. Source: PBMCs, taken at follow-up. These receptors all come from a male donor with early-stage non-small cell lung cancer.

Only a few counts were recorded for this clonotype. This chain links TRBV15 with TRBJ1-6; 8 bases agree with TRBD1. The CDR3 extends over 17 amino acids. The trim removed 3 bases at V and 0 bases at J, leaving 4 bases unmatched. CDR1 and CDR2 (germline): LNHNV, YYDKDF (reference sequence). Here the CDR3 reads CATSSRQGSSYNSPLHF. CDR3 nucleotide sequence: TGTGCCACCAGCAGCCGACAGGGGAGCTCCTATAATTCACCCCTCCACTTT.

The chain recombines TRBV20-1 with TRBJ2-3; 9 bases line up with TRBD2. The CDR3 runs to 14 residues. CDR1 DFQATT and CDR2 SNEGSKA come from the germline V gene (reference sequence). The V and J ends lost 6 bases and 1 base, in that order; junction bases with no gene match: 5. CDR3 DNA: TGCAGTGCAGGTAGCGGGAGCGGCACAGATACGCAGTATTTT. It codes for CSAGSGSGTDTQYF.

The chain couples TRBV7-9 to TRBJ1-1; no clear D gene. Trimming shortened V by 3 bases and J by 0 bases, and 8 bases separated the two germline ends. Germline V gene sequence: CDR1 SEHNR, CDR2 FQNEAQ (reference sequence). CDR3 length: 14 residues. The CDR3 DNA is TGTGCCAGCAGCTTCCCCGGGATGAACACTGAAGCTTTCTTT. Its protein product is CASSFPGMNTEAFF.

Only a few counts were recorded for this clonotype. The V gene is TRBV6-1, the J gene TRBJ2-7, with 13 bases lining up with TRBD2. This CDR3 region has 14 residues. Germline CDR1 MNHNS, CDR2 SASEGT. V gave up 7 bases and J gave up 6 bases; unmatched junction bases: 6. The DNA for the CDR3 is TGTGCCAGCACCGCGGGACTAGCGGGACGCGAGCAGTACTTC. It specifies CASTAGLAGREQYF.

With regard to this clonotype: The junction differs from germline at one of its ends, possibly a read error. The V gene is TRBV20-1, the J gene TRBJ2-1; 9 bases line up with TRBD1. Germline V gene sequence: CDR1 DFQATT, CDR2 SNEGSKA (reference sequence). The CDR3 covers 12 residues. This CDR3 reads CSARGQGGVMVF. The CDR3 nucleotides read TGCAGTGCTAGAGGACAGGGGGGAGTAATGGTCTTC.

The chain couples TRBV30 to TRBJ1-5; TRBD1 matches 9 bases. Germline trimming cut 1 base from V and 5 bases from J; bases unmatched to any gene: 9. The V gene's germline CDR1 is GTSNPN and CDR2 SVGIG (reference sequence). This CDR3 comprises 16 residues. The CDR3: CAWSAPGTGGYQPQHF. The CDR3 nucleotides are TGTGCCTGGAGTGCCCCGGGAACAGGGGGCTATCAGCCCCAGCATTTT.

This chain links TRBV6-6 with TRBJ1-2; no clear D. This CDR3 comprises 14 residues. Between the trimmed V and J ends, which lost 6 bases and 2 bases, there was a span of 13 bases. The germline CDR1 and CDR2 sequences are MNHNY and SVGAGI (reference sequence). The CDR3 sequence is CASSSMGKNYGYTF. The CDR3 DNA follows: TGTGCCAGCAGCTCCATGGGGAAAAACTATGGCTACACCTTC.

This clonotype was seen repeatedly, ten times or more. CDR3 DNA sequence: TGCGCCAGCAGCCTGGGGACGGCGCAAGAGACCCAGTACTTC. Protein sequence: CASSLGTAQETQYF. This sequence joins TRBV5-1 and TRBJ2-5, with D perhaps given as TRBD1 or TRBD2 (5 bases each). This CDR3 comprises 14 residues. CDR1 and CDR2 (germline): SGHRS, YFSETQ. V was trimmed by 4 bases and J by 2 bases, leaving 12 bases between them.

This chain joins TRBV29-1 and TRBJ2-1; 12 nucleotides line up with TRBD2. This CDR3 is built from 13 residues. The J segment lost 10 bases and the V segment lost 4 bases, leaving 5 bases of the junction unmatched. Per the germline V gene, CDR1 is SQVTM and CDR2 is ANQGSEA. The DNA for the CDR3 is TGCAGCGTTGGGCTAGCGGGAGGGTTGGAGCAGTTCTTC. Residues: CSVGLAGGLEQFF.

This sequence joins TRBV29-1 and TRBJ2-5, with 10 positions matching TRBD1. The V and J ends lost 6 bases and 4 bases, in that order; junction bases with no gene match: 8. CDR3 length equals 14 residues. Germline CDR1 and CDR2: SQVTM and ANQGSEA. DNA for the CDR3: TGCAGCGTGGTCCGGGACAGGGGATCAGAGACCCAGTACTTC. This codes for CSVVRDRGSETQYF.

This clonotype appeared a few times. The chain is built from TRBV18 and TRBJ1-4, with D maybe TRBD1 (6 bases). Germline V gene lookup returns CDR1 KGHSH and CDR2 LQKENI. V was trimmed by 3 bases and J by 8 bases, leaving 16 bases between them. The CDR3 is 15 amino acids. CDR3 region: CASSPQATGNEKLFF. In nucleotides, the CDR3 is TGTGCCAGCTCACCCCAGGCCACAGGGAACGAAAAACTGTTTTTT.

J is TRBJ1-2 and V is TRBV30; TRBD1 matches 9 bases. V lost 0 bases, J lost 4 bases, and 9 bases stayed unmatched. CDR1 and CDR2 (germline): GTSNPN, SVGIG (reference sequence). The CDR3 is made up of 16 amino acids. The CDR3 DNA reads as TGTGCCTGGAGTGTTCCCGGGACAGGGCGACTCTATGGCTACACCTTC. It specifies CAWSVPGTGRLYGYTF.

This clonotype was counted only a few times. The rearrangement uses TRBV2 and TRBJ1-1; D remains unclear. The CDR3 runs 14 residues. Germline V lookup: CDR1 SNHLY, CDR2 FYNNEI. Trimming took 4 bases from V and 3 from J, leaving 12 bases between them. The CDR3 sequence: CASSVIGADTEAFF. The DNA of the CDR3 is TGTGCCAGCAGTGTAATTGGTGCAGACACTGAAGCTTTCTTT. Using reference TRBV2 and TRBJ1-1 for the parts outside the CDR3, the full variable domain is EPEVTQTPSHQVTQMGQEVILRCVPISNHLYFYWYRQILGQKVEFLVSFYNNEISEKSEIFDDQFSVERPDGSNFTLKIRSTKLEDSAMYFCASSVIGADTEAFFGQGTRLTVV.

The V call is TRBV7-9, the J call TRBJ1-1; D not certain. The ends were cut back, 5 bases at V and 4 bases at J, with 14 bases in the middle. From germline, CDR1 is SEHNR and CDR2 FQNEAQ (reference sequence). The CDR3 runs 14 residues. DNA for the CDR3: TGTGCCAGCAGCCCTCCGGACCGCGCCACTGAAGCTTTCTTT. Its protein product is CASSPPDRATEAFF. Full variable domain (rest looked up from reference TRBV7-9 and TRBJ1-1): DTGVSQNPRHKITKRGQNVTFRCDPISEHNRLYWYRQTLGQGPEFLTYFQNEAQLEKSRLLSDRFSAERPKGSFSTLEIQRTEQGDSAMYLCASSPPDRATEAFFGQGTRLTVV.